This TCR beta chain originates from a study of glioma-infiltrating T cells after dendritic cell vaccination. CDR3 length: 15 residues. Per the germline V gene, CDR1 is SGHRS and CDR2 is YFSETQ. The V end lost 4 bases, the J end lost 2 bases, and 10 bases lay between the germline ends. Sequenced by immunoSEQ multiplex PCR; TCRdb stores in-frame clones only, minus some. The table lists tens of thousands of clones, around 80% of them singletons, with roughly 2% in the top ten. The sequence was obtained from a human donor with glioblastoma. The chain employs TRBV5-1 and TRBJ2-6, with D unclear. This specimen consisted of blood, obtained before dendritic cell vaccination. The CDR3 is CASSLDTAGANVLTF. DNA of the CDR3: TGCGCCAGCAGCCTCGACACCGCTGGGGCCAACGTCCTGACTTTC. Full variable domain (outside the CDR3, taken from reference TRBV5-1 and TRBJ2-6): KAGVTQTPRYLIKTRGQQVTLSCSPISGHRSVSWYQQTPGQGLQFLFEYFSETQRNKGNFPGRFSGRQFSNSRSEMNVSTLELGDSALYLCASSLDTAGANVLTFGAGSRLTVL.